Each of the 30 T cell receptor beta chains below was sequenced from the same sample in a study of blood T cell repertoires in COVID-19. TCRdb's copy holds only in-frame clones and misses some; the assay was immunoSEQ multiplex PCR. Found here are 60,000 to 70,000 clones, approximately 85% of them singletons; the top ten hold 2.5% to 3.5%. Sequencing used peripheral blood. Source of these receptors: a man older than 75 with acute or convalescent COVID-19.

The CDR3 loop reads CASSRSTGVYEQYF. The CDR3, as DNA: TGTGCCAGTAGTAGATCGACAGGGGTCTACGAGCAGTACTTC. The rearrangement links TRBV19 to TRBJ2-7, with 8 positions matching TRBD1. CDR3 length: 14 amino acids. Unmatched junction bases numbered 5, after V lost 4 bases and J lost 3 bases. Germline V gene data show CDR1 as LNHDA and CDR2 as SQIVND (reference sequence).

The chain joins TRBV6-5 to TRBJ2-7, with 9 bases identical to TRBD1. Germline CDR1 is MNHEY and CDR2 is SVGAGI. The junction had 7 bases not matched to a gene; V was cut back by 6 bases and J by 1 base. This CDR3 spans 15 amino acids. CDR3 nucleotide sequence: TGTGCCAGCAGACCCCCCGGGACAGGGTCCTACGAGCAGTACTTC. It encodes CASRPPGTGSYEQYF.

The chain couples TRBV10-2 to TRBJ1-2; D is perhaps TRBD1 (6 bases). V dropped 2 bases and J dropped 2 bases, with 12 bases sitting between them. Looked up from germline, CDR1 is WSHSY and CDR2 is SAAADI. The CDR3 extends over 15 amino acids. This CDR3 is CASSERGTGNYGYTF. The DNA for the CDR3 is TGCGCCAGCAGTGAGAGGGGGACGGGGAACTATGGCTACACCTTC.

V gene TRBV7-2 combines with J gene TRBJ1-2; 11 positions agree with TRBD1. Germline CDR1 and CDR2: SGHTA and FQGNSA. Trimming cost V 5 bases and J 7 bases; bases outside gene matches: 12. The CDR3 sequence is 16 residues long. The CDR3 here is CASSKRSGQGATGYTF. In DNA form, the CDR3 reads TGTGCCAGCAGCAAACGAAGCGGACAGGGGGCGACTGGCTACACCTTC.

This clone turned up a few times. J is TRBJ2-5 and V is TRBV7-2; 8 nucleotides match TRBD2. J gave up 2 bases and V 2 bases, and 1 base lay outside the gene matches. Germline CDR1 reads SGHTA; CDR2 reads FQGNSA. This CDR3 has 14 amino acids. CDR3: CASSLIAGQETQYF. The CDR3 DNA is TGTGCCAGCAGCTTAATAGCGGGACAAGAGACCCAGTACTTC.

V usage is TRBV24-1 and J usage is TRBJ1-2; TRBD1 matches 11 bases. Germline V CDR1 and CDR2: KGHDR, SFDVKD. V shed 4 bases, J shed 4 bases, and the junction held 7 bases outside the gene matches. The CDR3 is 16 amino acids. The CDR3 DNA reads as TGTGCCACCAGTGACCCAGGACAGGGGGCAGCCTATGGCTACACCTTC. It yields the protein CATSDPGQGAAYGYTF.

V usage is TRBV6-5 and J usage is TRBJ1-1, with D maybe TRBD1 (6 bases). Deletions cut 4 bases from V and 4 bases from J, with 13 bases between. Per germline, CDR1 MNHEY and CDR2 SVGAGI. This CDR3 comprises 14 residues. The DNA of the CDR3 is TGTGCCAGCAGTTCCCGCGGCAGGGGCACTGAAGCTTTCTTT. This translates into CASSSRGRGTEAFF.

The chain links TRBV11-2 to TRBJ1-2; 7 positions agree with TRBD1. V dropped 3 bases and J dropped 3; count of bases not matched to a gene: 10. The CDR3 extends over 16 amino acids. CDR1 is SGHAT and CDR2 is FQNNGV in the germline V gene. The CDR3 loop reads CASSFNRGKGDYGYTF. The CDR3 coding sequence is TGTGCCAGCAGCTTCAACAGGGGCAAGGGAGACTATGGCTACACCTTC.

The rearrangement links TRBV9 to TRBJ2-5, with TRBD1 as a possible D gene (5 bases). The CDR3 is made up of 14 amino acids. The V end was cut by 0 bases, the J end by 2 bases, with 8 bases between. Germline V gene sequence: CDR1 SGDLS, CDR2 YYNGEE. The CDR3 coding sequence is TGTGCCAGCAGCGTAGGGGGCCTTCAAGAGACCCAGTACTTC. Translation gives CASSVGGLQETQYF.

The CDR3 DNA reads TGTGCCAGCAGCTTTGGCCCCCGATCCAATCAGCCCCAGCATTTT. This translates into CASSFGPRSNQPQHF. V gene TRBV13 combines with J gene TRBJ1-5; D is undetermined. Per the germline V gene, CDR1 is PRHDT and CDR2 is FYEKMQ (reference sequence). The CDR3 contains 15 residues. Trimming removed 3 bases at V and 3 bases at J, with 12 bases between.

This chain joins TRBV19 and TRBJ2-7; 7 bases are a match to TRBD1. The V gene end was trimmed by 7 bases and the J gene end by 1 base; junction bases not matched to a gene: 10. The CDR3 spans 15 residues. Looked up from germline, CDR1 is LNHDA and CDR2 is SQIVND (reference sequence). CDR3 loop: CASTPRTGASYEQYF. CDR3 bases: TGTGCCAGTACCCCTAGGACAGGAGCTTCCTACGAGCAGTACTTC.

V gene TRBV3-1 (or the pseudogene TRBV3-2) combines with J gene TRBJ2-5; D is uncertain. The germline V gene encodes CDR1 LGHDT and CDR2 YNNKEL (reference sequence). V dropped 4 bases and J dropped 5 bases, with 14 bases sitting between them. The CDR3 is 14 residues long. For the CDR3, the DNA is TGTGCCAGCAGCCCCCCGAGAATCTGGGAGACCCAGTACTTC. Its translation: CASSPPRIWETQYF.

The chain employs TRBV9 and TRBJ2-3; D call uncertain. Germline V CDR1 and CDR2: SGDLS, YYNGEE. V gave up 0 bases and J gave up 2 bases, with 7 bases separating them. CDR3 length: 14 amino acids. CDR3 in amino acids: CASSVATVTDTQYF. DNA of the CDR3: TGTGCCAGCAGCGTAGCTACAGTCACAGATACGCAGTATTTT. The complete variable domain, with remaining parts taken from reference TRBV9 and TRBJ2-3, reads DSGVTQTPKHLITATGQRVTLRCSPRSGDLSVYWYQQSLDQGLQFLIQYYNGEERAKGNILERFSAQQFPDLHSELNLSSLELGDSALYFCASSVATVTDTQYFGPGTRLTVL.

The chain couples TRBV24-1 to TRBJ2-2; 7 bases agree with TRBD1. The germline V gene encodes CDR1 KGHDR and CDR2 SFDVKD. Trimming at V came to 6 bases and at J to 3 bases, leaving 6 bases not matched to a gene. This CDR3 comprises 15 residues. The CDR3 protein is CATSKGARDTGELFF. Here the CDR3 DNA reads TGTGCCACCAGTAAGGGGGCTAGGGACACCGGGGAGCTGTTTTTT.

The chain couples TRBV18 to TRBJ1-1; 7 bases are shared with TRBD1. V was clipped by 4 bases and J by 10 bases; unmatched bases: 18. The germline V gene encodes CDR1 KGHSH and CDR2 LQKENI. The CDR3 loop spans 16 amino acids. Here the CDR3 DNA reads TGTGCCAGCTCACGCACAGGGGAGCTGACAGTCGCCTCAGCTTTCTTT. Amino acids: CASSRTGELTVASAFF.

The chain's CDR3 is CASRSGGSGQPQHF. In nucleotides, the CDR3 is TGTGCCAGCAGGTCAGGGGGATCGGGTCAGCCCCAGCATTTT. The chain uses TRBV6-5 and TRBJ1-5; 7 nucleotides match TRBD1. The CDR3 has 14 amino acids. V lost 6 bases, J lost 6 bases, and 8 bases stayed unmatched. CDR1 is MNHEY and CDR2 is SVGAGI in the germline V gene.

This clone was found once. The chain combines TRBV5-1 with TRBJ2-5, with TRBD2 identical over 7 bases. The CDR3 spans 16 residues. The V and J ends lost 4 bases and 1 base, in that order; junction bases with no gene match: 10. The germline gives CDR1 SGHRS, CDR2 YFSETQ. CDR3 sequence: CASSAGLSSGQETQYF. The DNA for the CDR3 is TGCGCCAGCAGCGCGGGCCTCTCTAGCGGCCAAGAGACCCAGTACTTC.

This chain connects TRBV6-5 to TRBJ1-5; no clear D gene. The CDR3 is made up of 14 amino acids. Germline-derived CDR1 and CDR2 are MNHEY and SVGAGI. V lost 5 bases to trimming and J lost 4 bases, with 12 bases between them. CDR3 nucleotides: TGTGCCAGCAGTCCCGACGGAGGGAATCAGCCCCAGCATTTT. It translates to CASSPDGGNQPQHF.

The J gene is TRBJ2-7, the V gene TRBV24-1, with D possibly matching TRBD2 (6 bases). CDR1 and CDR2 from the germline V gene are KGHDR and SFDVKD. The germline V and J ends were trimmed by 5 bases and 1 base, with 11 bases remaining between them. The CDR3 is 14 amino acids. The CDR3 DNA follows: TGTGCCACCAGTGGCACGGGGGAGTCCTACGAGCAGTACTTC. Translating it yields CATSGTGESYEQYF.

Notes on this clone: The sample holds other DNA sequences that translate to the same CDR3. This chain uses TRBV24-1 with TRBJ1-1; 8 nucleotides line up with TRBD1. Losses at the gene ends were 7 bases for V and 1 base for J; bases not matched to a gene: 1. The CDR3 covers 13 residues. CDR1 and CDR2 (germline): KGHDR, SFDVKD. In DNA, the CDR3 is TGTGCCACCAGAGGGACAGGGAACACTGAAGCTTTCTTT. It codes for CATRGTGNTEAFF.

The CDR3 sequence: CASSWTLYNEQFF. The CDR3 DNA reads as TGTGCCAGCAGTTGGACTCTCTACAATGAGCAGTTCTTC. The chain has TRBV6-6 and TRBJ2-1, with D perhaps TRBD2 (5 bases). Germline-derived CDR1 and CDR2 are MNHNY and SVGAGI (reference sequence). The CDR3 consists of 13 residues. Between the trimmed V and J ends, which lost 4 bases and 3 bases, there was a span of 7 bases.

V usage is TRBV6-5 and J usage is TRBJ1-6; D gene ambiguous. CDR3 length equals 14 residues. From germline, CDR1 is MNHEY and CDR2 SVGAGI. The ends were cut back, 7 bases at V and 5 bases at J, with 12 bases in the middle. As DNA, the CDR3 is TGTGCCAGCACCCGCGGGCCAGATAATTCACCCCTCCACTTT. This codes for CASTRGPDNSPLHF.

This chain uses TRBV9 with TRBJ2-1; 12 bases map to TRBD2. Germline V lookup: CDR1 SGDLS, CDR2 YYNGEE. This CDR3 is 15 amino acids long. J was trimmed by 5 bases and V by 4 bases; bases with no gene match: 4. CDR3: CASSIWTSGNNEQFF. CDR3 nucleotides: TGTGCCAGCAGCATCTGGACTAGCGGGAACAATGAGCAGTTCTTC. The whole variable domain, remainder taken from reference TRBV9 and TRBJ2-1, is DSGVTQTPKHLITATGQRVTLRCSPRSGDLSVYWYQQSLDQGLQFLIQYYNGEERAKGNILERFSAQQFPDLHSELNLSSLELGDSALYFCASSIWTSGNNEQFFGPGTRLTVL.

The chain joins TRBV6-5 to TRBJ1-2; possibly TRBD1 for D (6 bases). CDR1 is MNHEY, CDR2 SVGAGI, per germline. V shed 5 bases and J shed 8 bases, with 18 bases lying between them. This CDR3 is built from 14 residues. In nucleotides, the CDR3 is TGTGCCAGCAGTCCCTCACCCACAGGGAAGGGCTACACCTTC. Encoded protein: CASSPSPTGKGYTF.

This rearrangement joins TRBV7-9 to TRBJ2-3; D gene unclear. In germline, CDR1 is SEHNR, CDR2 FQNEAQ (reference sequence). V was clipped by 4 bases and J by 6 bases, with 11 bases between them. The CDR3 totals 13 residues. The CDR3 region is CASSSTGVDTQYF. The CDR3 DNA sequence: TGTGCCAGCAGCTCGACTGGCGTTGATACGCAGTATTTT.

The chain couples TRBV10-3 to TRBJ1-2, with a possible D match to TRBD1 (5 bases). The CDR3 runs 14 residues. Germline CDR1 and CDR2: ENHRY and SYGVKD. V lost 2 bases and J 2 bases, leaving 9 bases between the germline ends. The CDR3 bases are TGTGCCATCAGTGAGCAGACAGCGAACTATGGCTACACCTTC. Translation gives CAISEQTANYGYTF.

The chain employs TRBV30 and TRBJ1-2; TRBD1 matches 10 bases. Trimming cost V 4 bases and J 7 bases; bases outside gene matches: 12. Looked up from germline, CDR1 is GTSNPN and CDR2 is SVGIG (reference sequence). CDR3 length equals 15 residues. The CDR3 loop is CAWNVPGQGFGGYTF. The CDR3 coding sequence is TGTGCCTGGAACGTACCGGGACAGGGGTTCGGTGGCTACACCTTC.

CDR3 coding DNA: TGTGCCAGCTCACCAAATTTCAGCGAGCAGTACTTC. Translation: CASSPNFSEQYF. The V and J genes are TRBV18 and TRBJ2-7; no reliable D call. The CDR3 loop spans 12 amino acids. Trimming left V 2 bases short and J 6 bases short, with 8 bases between. Germline-derived CDR1 and CDR2 are KGHSH and LQKENI.

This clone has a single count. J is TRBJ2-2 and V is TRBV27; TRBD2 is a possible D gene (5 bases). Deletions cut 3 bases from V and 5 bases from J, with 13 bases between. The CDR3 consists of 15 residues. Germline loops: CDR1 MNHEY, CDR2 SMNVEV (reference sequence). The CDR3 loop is CASSFEGRGTGELFF. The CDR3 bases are TGTGCCAGCAGTTTCGAGGGCCGAGGGACCGGGGAGCTGTTTTTT.

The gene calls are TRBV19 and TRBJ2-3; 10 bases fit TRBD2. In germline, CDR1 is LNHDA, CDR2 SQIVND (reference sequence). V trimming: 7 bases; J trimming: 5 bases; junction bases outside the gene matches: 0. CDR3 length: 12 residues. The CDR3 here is CASTSGRDTQYF. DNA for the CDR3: TGTGCCAGTACTAGCGGGAGAGATACGCAGTATTTT. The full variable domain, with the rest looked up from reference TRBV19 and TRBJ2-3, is DGGITQSPKYLFRKEGQNVTLSCEQNLNHDAMYWYRQDPGQGLRLIYYSQIVNDFQKGDIAEGYSVSREKKESFPLTVTSAQKNPTAFYLCASTSGRDTQYFGPGTRLTVL.